This T cell receptor beta chain is from a study of cytomegalovirus exposure and HLA in healthy donors (dated 2017 in TCRdb). In the study overall: The 666 repertoires of the first cohort and the approximately 110 validation repertoires were produced on the same platform, according to a later analysis. The study was designed to test whether signatures of past pathogen exposure could be identified by cataloging public T cell receptors. Besides the first cohort of 666 subjects, a separate validation cohort made up of over 100 different subjects was used. To predict cytomegalovirus infection status, the study brought together high-throughput TCR immunosequencing, statistical association of individual TCRs with disease status, and machine learning.

A remark on this clone: It has no known antigen specificity. Nothing much larger sits one base from this clone, and base qualities are not available.

Separate from the approximately 690-subject first cohort, the validation cohort of about 130 subjects was the group to which the donors belonged. Summary of the overall study and its limitations: While some public TCRs were present in many individuals, most TCR sequences turned up only very rarely across donors. A few of the identified cytomegalovirus-associated TCR beta chains were confirmed in vitro to be specific for cytomegalovirus antigens. The classifier was reported to diagnose cytomegalovirus status with high specificity and sensitivity in both the original and validation cohorts. A later analysis lacked HLA typing for the validation cohort, so it scored co-occurrence in that cohort across all 120 or so repertoires. The study listed approximately 160 TCR beta chains as associated with cytomegalovirus. The authors suggested that the approach could potentially be generalized to other disease states and immunological phenotypes. A later analysis found that TCRs clustered in the first cohort also tended to co-occur in the approximately 120 validation repertoires, with 94% of cluster scores above 0.

The library was produced with the immunoSEQ multiplex PCR assay. The authors' analysis ran thus. To diagnose cytomegalovirus status from the catalog of TCR beta chain sequences, a statistical classification framework was built. TCRdb stores this immuneACCESS table with in-frame sequences only. Part of the clones is absent; in the studies checked, under half of the shortfall reflects unresolved V genes, and no reason is known for the rest. V and J calls and clone size are those listed in that table; D and trimming were worked out from the DNA. The table for this sample lists over 250,000 clones; about 86% of them were counted only once. The ten largest clones add up to 1% of the sample. Source material: PBMCs. The receptor's source is a woman between 18 and 29 years old in good health and CMV-seronegative.

The DNA is as follows: TGCGCCAGCAGCTTGGAATCCATGGGGACAGCGAACACCGGGGAGCTGTTTTTT. The translation is CASSLESMGTANTGELFF. The chain is made from TRBV5-1 and TRBJ2-2, and 7 bases in between align with TRBD1. The germline V gene sets CDR1 to SGHRS and CDR2 to YFSETQ. The CDR3 sequence holds 18 residues, the cysteine and phenylalanine included. Only the CDR3 portion is preserved as DNA: 54 bases, with reading frame beginning at the first base. Clipping removes 0 bases from V and 0 bases from J, with 8 as the unmatched junction base count.